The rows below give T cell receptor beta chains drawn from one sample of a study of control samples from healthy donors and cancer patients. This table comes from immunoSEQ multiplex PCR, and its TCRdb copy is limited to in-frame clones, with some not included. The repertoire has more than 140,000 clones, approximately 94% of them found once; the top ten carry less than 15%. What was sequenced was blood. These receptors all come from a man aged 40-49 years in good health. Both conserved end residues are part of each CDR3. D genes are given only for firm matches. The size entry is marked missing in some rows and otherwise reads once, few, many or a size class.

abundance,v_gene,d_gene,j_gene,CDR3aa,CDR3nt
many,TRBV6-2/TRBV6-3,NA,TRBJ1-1,CASSYSVSSSSYTEAFF,TGTGCCAGCAGTTACTCGGTATCATCCTCCTCGTACACTGAAGCTTTCTTT
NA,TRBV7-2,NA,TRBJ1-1,CASSLSLGGHTEAFF,TGTGCCAGCAGCTTAAGTTTGGGTGGCCACACTGAAGCTTTCTTT
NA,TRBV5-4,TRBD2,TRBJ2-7,CASSLMGGRYEQYF,TGTGCCAGCAGCTTGATGGGGGGGAGGTACGAGCAGTACTTC
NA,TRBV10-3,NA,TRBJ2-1,CAISGGEREFF,TGTGCCATCAGTGGGGGGGAACGTGAATTCTTC
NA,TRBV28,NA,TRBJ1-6,CASRVSSSYNSPLHF,TGTGCCAGCAGAGTTTCGAGCTCCTATAATTCACCCCTCCACTTT
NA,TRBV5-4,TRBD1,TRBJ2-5,CASSRTGGNDGETQYF,TGTGCCAGCAGCCGAACAGGGGGCAATGATGGAGAGACCCAGTACTTC
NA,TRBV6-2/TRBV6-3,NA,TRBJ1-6,CASSQRQSSYNSPLHF,TGTGCCAGCAGCCAGCGACAGAGCTCCTATAATTCACCCCTCCACTTT
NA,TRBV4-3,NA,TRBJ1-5,CASSPGRRNQPQHF,TGCGCCAGCAGCCCGGGCAGGAGGAATCAGCCCCAGCATTTT
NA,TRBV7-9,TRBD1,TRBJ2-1,CASSSERTGHNEQFF,TGTGCCAGCAGCTCCGAAAGGACAGGGCACAATGAGCAGTTCTTC
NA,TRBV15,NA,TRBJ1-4,CATSRAPNEKLFF,TGTGCCACCAGCAGAGCCCCAAATGAAAAACTGTTTTTT
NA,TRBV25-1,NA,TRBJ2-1,CASSGMQGGEQFF,TGTGCCAGCAGTGGGATGCAGGGGGGTGAGCAGTTCTTC
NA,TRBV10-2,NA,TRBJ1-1,CASNGAGVNTEAFF,TGCGCCAGCAACGGTGCAGGAGTGAACACTGAAGCTTTCTTT
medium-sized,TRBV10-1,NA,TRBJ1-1,CASSSADPNTEAFF,TGCGCCAGCAGTTCGGCAGACCCGAACACTGAAGCTTTCTTT
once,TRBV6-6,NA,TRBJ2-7,CASSYLGGSYEQYF,TGTGCCAGCAGTTACTTGGGGGGCTCCTACGAGCAGTACTTC
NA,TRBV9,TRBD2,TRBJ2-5,CASSDPLLAEETQYF,TGTGCCAGCAGCGACCCGCTCCTAGCGGAAGAGACCCAGTACTTC
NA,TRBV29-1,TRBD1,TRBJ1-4,CSVAGERTGDGEKLFF,TGCAGCGTTGCCGGCGAAAGGACAGGGGACGGAGAAAAACTGTTTTTT
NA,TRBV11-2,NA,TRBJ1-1,CASSLWSTVTNTEAFF,TGTGCCAGCAGCTTATGGTCTACCGTTACGAACACTGAAGCTTTCTTT
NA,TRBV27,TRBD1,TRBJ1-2,CASSLDRANGYTF,TGTGCCAGCAGTTTAGACAGGGCGAATGGCTACACCTTC
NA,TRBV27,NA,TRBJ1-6,CASSFSDYNSPLHF,TGTGCCAGCAGTTTCTCAGACTATAATTCACCCCTCCACTTT
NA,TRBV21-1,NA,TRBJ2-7,CASSKGGGGPIAEQYF,TGTGCCAGCAGCAAAGGAGGGGGAGGGCCGATAGCCGAGCAGTACTTC
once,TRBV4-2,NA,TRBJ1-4,CASSQDGPEATNEKLFF,TGTGCCAGCAGCCAAGACGGCCCGGAGGCAACTAATGAAAAACTGTTTTTT
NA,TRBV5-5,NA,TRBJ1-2,CASSPPGANYGYTF,TGTGCCAGCAGTCCACCAGGAGCTAACTATGGCTACACCTTC
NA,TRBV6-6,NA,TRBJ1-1,CASSSPTRGTEAFF,TGTGCCAGCAGTTCCCCAACCAGGGGCACTGAAGCTTTCTTT